Listed here is a single T cell receptor beta chain. V lost 2 bases to trimming and J lost 4 bases, with 13 bases between them. The CDR3 is 15 amino acids. Germline V gene sequence: CDR1 MNHEY, CDR2 SVGAGI. The source of the sample is a study of blood T cell repertoires in COVID-19. At the level of the study: The origin of the acute and convalescent COVID-19 samples was the United States, Italy and Spain.

Participant age was roughly 18 to 90 years, and participants resided in about two dozen US areas. Two consecutive negative NP/OP PCR tests, clearance, or resolved symptoms defined Cohort 3 recovery. In the source study's methods: Amplification of reference gene primers provided the estimated nucleated cell counts. Clones were read by immunoSEQ multiplex PCR, and TCRdb kept only the in-frame ones, dropping some. The D gene and trimming were derived from the DNA, and the V and J assignments and clone size from that table. The table lists approximately 300,000 clones, under 90% of them singletons. Specimen: PBMCs or T cells enriched from blood (not recorded which). The V call is TRBV6-5, the J call TRBJ2-3; TRBD2 is a possible D gene (7 bases). The source is a man aged 55 to 70 who had recovered from COVID-19. CDR3 amino acids: CASSYEQGGPDTQYF. CDR3 bases: TGTGCCAGCAGTTACGAACAGGGAGGGCCAGATACGCAGTATTTT.